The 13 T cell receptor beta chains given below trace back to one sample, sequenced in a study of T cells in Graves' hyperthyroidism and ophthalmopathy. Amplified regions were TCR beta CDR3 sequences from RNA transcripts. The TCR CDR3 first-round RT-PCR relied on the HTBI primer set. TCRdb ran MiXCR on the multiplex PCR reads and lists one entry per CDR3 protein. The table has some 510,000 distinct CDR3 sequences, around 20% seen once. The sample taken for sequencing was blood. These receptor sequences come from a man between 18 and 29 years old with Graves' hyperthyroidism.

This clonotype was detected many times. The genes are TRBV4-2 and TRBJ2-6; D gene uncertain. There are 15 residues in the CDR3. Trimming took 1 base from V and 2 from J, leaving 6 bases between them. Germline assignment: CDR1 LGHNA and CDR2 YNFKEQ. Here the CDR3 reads CASSQGEAGANVLTF. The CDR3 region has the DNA TGTGCCAGCAGCCAAGGAGAAGCTGGGGCCAACGTCCTGACTTTC.

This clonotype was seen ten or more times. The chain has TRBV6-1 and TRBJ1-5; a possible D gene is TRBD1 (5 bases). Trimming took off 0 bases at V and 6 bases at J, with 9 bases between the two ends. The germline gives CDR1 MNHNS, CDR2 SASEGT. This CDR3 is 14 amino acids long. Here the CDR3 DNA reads TGTGCCAGCAGTGAAGCGGGGGAAAGTCAGCCCCAGCATTTT. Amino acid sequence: CASSEAGESQPQHF.

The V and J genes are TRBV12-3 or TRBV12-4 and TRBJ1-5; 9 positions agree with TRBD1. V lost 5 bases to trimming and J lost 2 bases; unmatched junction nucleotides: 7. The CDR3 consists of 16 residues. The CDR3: CASSAPGQGGNQPQHF. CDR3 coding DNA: TGTGCCAGCAGTGCTCCGGGACAGGGTGGCAATCAGCCCCAGCATTTT.

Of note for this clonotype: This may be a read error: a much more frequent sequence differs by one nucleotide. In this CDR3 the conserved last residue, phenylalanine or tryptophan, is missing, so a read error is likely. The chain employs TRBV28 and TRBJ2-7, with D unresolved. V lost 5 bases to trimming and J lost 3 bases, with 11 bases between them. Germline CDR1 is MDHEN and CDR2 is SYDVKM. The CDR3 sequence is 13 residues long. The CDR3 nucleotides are TGTGCCAGCAGTACCCTGAACCTCTACGAGCAGTACTCC. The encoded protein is CASSTLNLYEQYS.

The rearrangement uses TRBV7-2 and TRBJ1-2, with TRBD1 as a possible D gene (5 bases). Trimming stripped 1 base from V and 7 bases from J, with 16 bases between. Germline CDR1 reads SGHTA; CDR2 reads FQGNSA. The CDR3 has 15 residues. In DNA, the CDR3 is TGTGCCAGCAGCTTAGTACCAGGGATCCTGAGTGGCTACACCTTC. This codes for CASSLVPGILSGYTF.

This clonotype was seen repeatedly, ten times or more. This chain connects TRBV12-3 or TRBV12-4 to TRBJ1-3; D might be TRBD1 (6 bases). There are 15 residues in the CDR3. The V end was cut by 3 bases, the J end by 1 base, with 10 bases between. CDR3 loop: CASSLLQGSGNTIYF. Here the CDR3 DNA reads TGTGCCAGCAGTTTGCTACAGGGTTCTGGAAACACCATATATTTT.

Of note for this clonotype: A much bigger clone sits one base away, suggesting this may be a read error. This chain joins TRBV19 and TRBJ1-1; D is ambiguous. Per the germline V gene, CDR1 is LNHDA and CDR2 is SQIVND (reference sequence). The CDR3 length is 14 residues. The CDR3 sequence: CASSIGGTNTESFF. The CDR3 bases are TGTGCCAGTAGTATAGGTGGTACGAACACTGAATCTTTCTTT. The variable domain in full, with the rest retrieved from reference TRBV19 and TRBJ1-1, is DGGITQSPKYLFRKEGQNVTLSCEQNLNHDAMYWYRQDPGQGLRLIYYSQIVNDFQKGDIAEGYSVSREKKESFPLTVTSAQKNPTAFYLCASSIGGTNTESFFGQGTRLTVV.

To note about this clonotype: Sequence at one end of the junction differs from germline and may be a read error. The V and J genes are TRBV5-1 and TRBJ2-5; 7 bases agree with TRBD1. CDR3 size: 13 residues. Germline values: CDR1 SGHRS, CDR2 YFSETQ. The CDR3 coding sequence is TGCGTCAGCAGCTCGACAGGGAAAGAGACCCAGTACTTC. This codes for CVSSSTGKETQYF.

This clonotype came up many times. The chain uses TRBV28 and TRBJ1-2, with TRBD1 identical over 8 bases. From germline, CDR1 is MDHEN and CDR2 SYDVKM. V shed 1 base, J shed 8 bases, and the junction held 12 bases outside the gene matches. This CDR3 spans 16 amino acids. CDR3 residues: CASSLLQDREKGGYTF. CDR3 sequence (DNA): TGTGCCAGCAGTTTATTACAGGACAGGGAAAAGGGAGGCTACACCTTC.

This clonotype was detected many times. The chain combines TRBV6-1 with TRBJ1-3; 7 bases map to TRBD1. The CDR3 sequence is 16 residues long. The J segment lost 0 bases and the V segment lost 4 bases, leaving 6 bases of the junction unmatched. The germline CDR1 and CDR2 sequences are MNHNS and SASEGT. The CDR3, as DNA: TGTGCCAGCAGTGGGAGAGGGGGCTACTCTGGAAACACCATATATTTT. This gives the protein CASSGRGGYSGNTIYF.

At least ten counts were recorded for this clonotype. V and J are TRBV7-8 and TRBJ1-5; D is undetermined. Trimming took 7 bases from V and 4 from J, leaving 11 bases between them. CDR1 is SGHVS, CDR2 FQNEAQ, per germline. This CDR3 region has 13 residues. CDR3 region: CASTEQPNQPQHF. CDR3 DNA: TGTGCCAGCACTGAACAGCCTAATCAGCCCCAGCATTTT.

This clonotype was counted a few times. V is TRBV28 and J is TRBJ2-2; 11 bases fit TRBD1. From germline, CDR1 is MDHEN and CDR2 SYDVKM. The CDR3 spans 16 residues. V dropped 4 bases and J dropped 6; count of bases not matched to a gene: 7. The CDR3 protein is CASSSAGTGGSGELFF. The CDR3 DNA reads TGTGCCAGCAGTTCGGCCGGGACAGGGGGATCCGGGGAGCTGTTTTTT.

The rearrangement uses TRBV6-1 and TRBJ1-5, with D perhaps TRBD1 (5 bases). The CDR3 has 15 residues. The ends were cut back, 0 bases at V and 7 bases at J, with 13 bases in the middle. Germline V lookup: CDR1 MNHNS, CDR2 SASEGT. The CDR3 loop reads CASSEALGGGQPQHF. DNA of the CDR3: TGTGCCAGCAGTGAAGCGCTCGGGGGTGGCCAGCCCCAGCATTTT.